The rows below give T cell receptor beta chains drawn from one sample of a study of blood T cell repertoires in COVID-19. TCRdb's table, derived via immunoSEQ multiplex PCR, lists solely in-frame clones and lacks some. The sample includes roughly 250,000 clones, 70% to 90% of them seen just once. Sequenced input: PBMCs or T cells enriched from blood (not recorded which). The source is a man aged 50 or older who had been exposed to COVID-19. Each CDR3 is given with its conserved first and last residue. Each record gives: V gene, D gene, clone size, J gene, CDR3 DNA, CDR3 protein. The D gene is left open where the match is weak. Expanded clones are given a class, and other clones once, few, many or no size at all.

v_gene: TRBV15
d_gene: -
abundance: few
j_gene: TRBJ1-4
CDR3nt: TGTGCCACCAGCGCCAGACACCTAATCAATGAAAAACTGTTTTTT
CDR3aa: CATSARHLINEKLFF

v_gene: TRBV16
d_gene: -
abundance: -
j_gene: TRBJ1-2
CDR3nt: TGTGCCAGCAGCCGGGGAGGGGAGGTCTATGGCTACACCTTC
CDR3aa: CASSRGGEVYGYTF

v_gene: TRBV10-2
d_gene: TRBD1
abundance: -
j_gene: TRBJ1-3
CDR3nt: TGCGCCAGCAGGGACAGGAGCTCTGGAAACACCATATATTTT
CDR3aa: CASRDRSSGNTIYF

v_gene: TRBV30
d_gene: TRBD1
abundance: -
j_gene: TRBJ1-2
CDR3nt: TGTGCCTGGAGTGTAGGGACAGGGGGCGGCTACACCTTC
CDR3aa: CAWSVGTGGGYTF

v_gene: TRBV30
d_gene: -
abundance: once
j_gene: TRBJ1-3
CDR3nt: TGTGCCTGGAGTGGCTCGTGGAGGATTCCTGGAAACACCATATATTTT
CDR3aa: CAWSGSWRIPGNTIYF

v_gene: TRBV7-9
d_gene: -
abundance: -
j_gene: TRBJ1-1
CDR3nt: TGTGCCAGCAGCTTAGTGAGTGGGCGGGGTTACCCTGAAGCTTTCTTT
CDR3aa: CASSLVSGRGYPEAFF

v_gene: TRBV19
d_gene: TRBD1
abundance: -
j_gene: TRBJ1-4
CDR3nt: TGTGCCAGTAGTAACTGGGACAGGGGTTTGGAAAAACTGTTTTTT
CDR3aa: CASSNWDRGLEKLFF

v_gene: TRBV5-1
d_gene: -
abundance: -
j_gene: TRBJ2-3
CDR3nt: TGCGCCAGCAGCTTGGGAGCAGGGAACACAGATACGCAGTATTTT
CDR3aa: CASSLGAGNTDTQYF

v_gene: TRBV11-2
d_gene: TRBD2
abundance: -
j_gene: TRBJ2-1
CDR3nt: TGTGCCAGCAGTGAAGGGACTAGCGGGCCCCGGGTAGTCAATGAGCAGTTCTTC
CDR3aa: CASSEGTSGPRVVNEQFF

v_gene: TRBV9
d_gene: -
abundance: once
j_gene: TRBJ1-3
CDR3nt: TGTGCCAGCAGCGTAGCTACAGGGGGAAACACCATATATTTT
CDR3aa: CASSVATGGNTIYF

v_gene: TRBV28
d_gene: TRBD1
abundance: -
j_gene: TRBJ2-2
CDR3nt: TGTGCCAGCAGGGGACAGGGGGGCACCGGGGAGCTGTTTTTT
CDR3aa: CASRGQGGTGELFF

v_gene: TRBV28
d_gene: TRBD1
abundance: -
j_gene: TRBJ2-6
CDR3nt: TGTGCCAGCAACAGGGGTGCCGGGGCCAACGTCCTGACTTTC
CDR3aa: CASNRGAGANVLTF

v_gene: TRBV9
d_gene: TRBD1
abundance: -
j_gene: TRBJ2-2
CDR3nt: TGTGCCAGCAGCAAAAACAGGGGGCGAAACACCGGGGAGCTGTTTTTT
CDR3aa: CASSKNRGRNTGELFF

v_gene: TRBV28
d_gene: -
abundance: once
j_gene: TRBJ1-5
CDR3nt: TGTGCCAGCAGTTGGGCGGGGCGGGATCCCCAGCATTTT
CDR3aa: CASSWAGRDPQHF

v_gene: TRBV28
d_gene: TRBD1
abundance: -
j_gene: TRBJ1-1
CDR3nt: TGTGCCAGCAGCATTGGGGGCTATCCGGGACAGGGGGAAGGTGAAGCTTTCTTT
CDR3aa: CASSIGGYPGQGEGEAFF

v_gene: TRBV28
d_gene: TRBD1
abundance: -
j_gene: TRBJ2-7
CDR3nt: TGTGCCGTACGACGGACAGGGAAAGTCTACGAGCAGTACTTC
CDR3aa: CAVRRTGKVYEQYF

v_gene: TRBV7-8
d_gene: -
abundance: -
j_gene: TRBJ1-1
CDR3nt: TGTGCCAGCCGCTACAGTATCTTGAACACTGAAGCTTTCTTT
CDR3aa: CASRYSILNTEAFF

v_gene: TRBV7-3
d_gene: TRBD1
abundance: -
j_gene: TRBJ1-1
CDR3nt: TGTGCCAGCAGCTTAACACTCAGACAGGGTAGGTACACTGAAGCTTTCTTT
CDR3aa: CASSLTLRQGRYTEAFF

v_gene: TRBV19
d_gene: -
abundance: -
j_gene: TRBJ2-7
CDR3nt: TGTGCCTGGGGCAGTTCCTACGAGCAGTACTTC
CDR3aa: CAWGSSYEQYF

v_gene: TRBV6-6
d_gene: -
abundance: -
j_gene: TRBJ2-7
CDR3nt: TGTGCCAGCAGTCGGGACATATCCTACGAGCAGTACTTC
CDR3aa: CASSRDISYEQYF

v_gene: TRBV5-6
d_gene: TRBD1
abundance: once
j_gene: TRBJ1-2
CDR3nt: TGTGCCAGCAGCCAGGACAGGAATTATGGCTACACCTTC
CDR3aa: CASSQDRNYGYTF

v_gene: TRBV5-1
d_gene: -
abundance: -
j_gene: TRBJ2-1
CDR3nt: TGCGCCAGCTTCTCCCCTAGAGGAGATCACAATGAGCAGTTCTTC
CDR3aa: CASFSPRGDHNEQFF

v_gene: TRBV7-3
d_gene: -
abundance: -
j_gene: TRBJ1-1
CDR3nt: TGTGCCAGCAGCTTAAAGGGGGGGCACCTGAACACTGAAGCTTTCTTT
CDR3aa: CASSLKGGHLNTEAFF

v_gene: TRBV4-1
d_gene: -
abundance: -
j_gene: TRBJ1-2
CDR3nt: TGCGCCAGCAGCCAAGATGAGCGGGGGCCGAACTATGGCTACACCTTC
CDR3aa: CASSQDERGPNYGYTF

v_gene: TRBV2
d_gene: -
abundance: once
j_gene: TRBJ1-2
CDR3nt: TGTGCCAGCAGCGCCTTTGGCAACTATGGCTACACCTTC
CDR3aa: CASSAFGNYGYTF

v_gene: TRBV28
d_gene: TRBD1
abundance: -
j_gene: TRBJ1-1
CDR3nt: TGTGCCAGCAGTCCTTACAGGGGGCGGAACACTGAAGCTTTCTTT
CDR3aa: CASSPYRGRNTEAFF

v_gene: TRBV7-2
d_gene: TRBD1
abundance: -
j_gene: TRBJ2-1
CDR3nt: TGTGCCAGCAGCTTATTCGGGGACAGGGGGCAGTTCTTC
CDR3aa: CASSLFGDRGQFF

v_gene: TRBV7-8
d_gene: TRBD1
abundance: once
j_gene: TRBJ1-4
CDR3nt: TGTGCCAGCAGCTTAGGGACAGGGGCGGTTGAAAAACTGTTTTTT
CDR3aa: CASSLGTGAVEKLFF